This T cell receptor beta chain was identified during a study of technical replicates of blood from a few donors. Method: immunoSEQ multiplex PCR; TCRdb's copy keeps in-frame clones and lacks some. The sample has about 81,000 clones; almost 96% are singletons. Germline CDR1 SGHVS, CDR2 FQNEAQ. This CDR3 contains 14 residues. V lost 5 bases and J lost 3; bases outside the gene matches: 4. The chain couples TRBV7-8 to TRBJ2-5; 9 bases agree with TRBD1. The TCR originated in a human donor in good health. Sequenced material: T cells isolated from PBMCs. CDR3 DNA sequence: TGTGCCAGCAGCATAGACAGGGGGGAAGAGACCCAGTACTTC. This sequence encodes CASSIDRGEETQYF.